This T cell receptor beta chain was found in a study of T cell clones after liver transplantation. CDR1 ENHRY and CDR2 SYGVKD come from the germline V gene. V lost 8 bases and J lost 6, with 10 bases in between. The CDR3 has 11 residues. Sequencing used immunoSEQ multiplex PCR; TCRdb keeps in-frame clones, though not all of them. Seen here are some 11,000 clones, 71% observed once, and the top ten hold roughly a quarter. The rearrangement links TRBV10-3 to TRBJ1-2; D remains ambiguous. The receptor was derived from a human patient who received a liver transplant. Some T cells may be supplied by the graft donor. The sample here was CD4+ T cells from blood, taken almost 33 months after liver transplant. CDR3 bases: TGTGCCATCGGCATCGGGGATGGCTACACCTTC. Amino acid sequence: CAIGIGDGYTF.